These T cell receptor beta chains were read from a single sample in a study of blood T cell repertoires in COVID-19. Generated by immunoSEQ multiplex PCR, the TCRdb table keeps only in-frame clones and is missing some. The table lists just under 350,000 clones, 88% of them singletons. Sequencing was carried out using peripheral blood. The receptors here all came from a woman aged 70-85 years with COVID-19, enrolled during active disease. CDR3s include the opening cysteine and the closing phenylalanine or tryptophan. Fields, in order: V gene, J gene, clone size, D gene, CDR3 DNA, CDR3 protein. The D gene is left open where the match is weak. Size values are once, few and many counts, or a class for expanded clones, and some rows have none.

>TRBV14|TRBJ2-7|.|TRBD1
TGTGCCAGCAGCCTAGGGGGCCCCTACGAGCAGTACTTC
CASSLGGPYEQYF
>TRBV19|TRBJ2-5|.|TRBD1
TGTGCCAGTAGAAGACAGGGCTTCGGCCAAGAGACCCAGTACTTC
CASRRQGFGQETQYF
>TRBV18|TRBJ1-4|.|.
TGTGCCAGCTCACCAGCGGGACTTGGGACTAATGAAAAACTGTTTTTT
CASSPAGLGTNEKLFF
>TRBV5-8|TRBJ2-3|.|TRBD1
TGTGCCAGCAGCTTATCAGGGGGCCCCGAGGAAAGGCAGTATTTT
CASSLSGGPEERQYF
>TRBV9|TRBJ1-3|few|.
TGTGCCAGCAGCGGCGGACAGACCTCTGGAAACACCATATATTTT
CASSGGQTSGNTIYF
>TRBV19|TRBJ2-7|few|.
TGTGCCAGTAGGCGGTCAGGGGACTACGAGCAGTACTTC
CASRRSGDYEQYF
>TRBV11-2|TRBJ2-2|.|.
TGTGCCAGCAGCCCCCCCGGCCAGGGGAACACCGGGGAGCTGTTTTTT
CASSPPGQGNTGELFF
>TRBV2|TRBJ2-4|.|TRBD1
TGTGCCAGCAGATGGGACAGGGGCCCTCAAAACATTCAGTACTTC
CASRWDRGPQNIQYF
>TRBV27|TRBJ1-2|.|TRBD1
TGTGCCAGCAGGACCCTCCGACAGGGGGCATCAGCGAACTATGGCTACACCTTC
CASRTLRQGASANYGYTF
>TRBV19|TRBJ2-7|.|.
TGTGCCAGTCAGAGCGCGTACGGCTCCTACGAGCAGTACTTC
CASQSAYGSYEQYF
>TRBV2|TRBJ1-2|.|TRBD1
TGTGCCAGCAGTGAGGGACAGGGTCCGGACGGCTACACCTTC
CASSEGQGPDGYTF
>TRBV19|TRBJ1-1|.|TRBD1
TGTGCCAGTAGTTCGACAGGGGGCACTGAAGCTTTCTTT
CASSSTGGTEAFF
>TRBV5-6|TRBJ2-3|.|TRBD1
TGTGCCAGCAGCCAGGGACAGGGGCCAAATACGCAGTATTTT
CASSQGQGPNTQYF
>TRBV7-9|TRBJ2-7|.|.
TGTGCCAGCAGCTTAAGCGCTGGATTCTCCTACGAGCAGTACTTC
CASSLSAGFSYEQYF
>TRBV4-3|TRBJ1-1|.|.
TGCGCCAGCAGCCAAGACGGCGGTTACGACACTGAAGCTTTCTTT
CASSQDGGYDTEAFF
>TRBV4-2|TRBJ2-7|.|.
TGTGCCAGCAGCCAAGTGGGGGGCTACGAGCAGTACTTC
CASSQVGGYEQYF
>TRBV9|TRBJ2-2|.|TRBD1
TGTGCCAGCAGCGATTCCGGGACAGGGAGTGAAGAGCTGTTTTTT
CASSDSGTGSEELFF
>TRBV5-6|TRBJ2-1|few|TRBD2
TGTGCCAGCAGCCTCGGACTAGCGGCTCTCTGGGATGAGCAGTTCTTC
CASSLGLAALWDEQFF
>TRBV5-4|TRBJ2-3|.|TRBD1
TGTGCCAGCAGCACGGGACAGGTTACAGATACGCAGTATTTT
CASSTGQVTDTQYF
>TRBV7-2|TRBJ2-3|.|TRBD2
TGTGCCAGCAGCTTAGGGATGAGGCGGGGGGTACTGGGAGATACGCAGTATTTT
CASSLGMRRGVLGDTQYF
>TRBV6-5|TRBJ2-7|.|.
TGTGCCAGCAGGACCGGGGTGAGGACTGTATCCTTC
CASRTGVRTVSF